These 16 T cell receptor beta chains originate from one sample sequenced in a study of blood T cell repertoires in COVID-19. Assay: immunoSEQ multiplex PCR; the TCRdb copy retains only in-frame clones and omits some. The sample records more than 80,000 clones, approximately 84% being singletons. The sequencing sample was made of peripheral blood. The source of these receptors is a woman aged 55-70 years with acute or convalescent COVID-19.

The V and J genes are TRBV6-5 and TRBJ2-5, with a tentative D call TRBD2 (7 bases). Per germline, CDR1 MNHEY and CDR2 SVGAGI. Trimming shortened V by 6 bases and J by 5 bases, and 19 bases separated the two germline ends. The length of the CDR3 is 15 residues. The CDR3 sequence: CASRGWGGELETQYF. The DNA of the CDR3 is TGTGCCAGCAGAGGGTGGGGGGGCGAATTGGAGACCCAGTACTTC.

The rearrangement links TRBV18 to TRBJ2-3; D ambiguous. The CDR3 runs to 14 residues. Germline lookup yields CDR1 KGHSH and CDR2 LQKENI. V was shortened by 2 bases and J by 5 bases, with 11 bases between the two germline ends. The CDR3 reads CASSPDMSKDTQYF. The CDR3 nucleotides are TGTGCCAGCTCACCAGACATGAGTAAAGATACGCAGTATTTT.

V is TRBV19 and J is TRBJ1-6; 7 nucleotides agree with TRBD1. Unmatched junction bases numbered 2, after V lost 3 bases and J lost 6 bases. Germline V lookup: CDR1 LNHDA, CDR2 SQIVND (reference sequence). This CDR3 region has 14 residues. This CDR3 reads CASSIRDSNSPLHF. Written as DNA, the CDR3 is TGTGCCAGTAGTATTCGGGACAGTAATTCACCCCTCCACTTT.

The V gene is TRBV5-1, the J gene TRBJ2-7, with 8 bases aligning to TRBD2. Germline V gene lookup returns CDR1 SGHRS and CDR2 YFSETQ. This CDR3 region has 14 residues. Losses at the gene ends were 2 bases for V and 2 bases for J; bases not matched to a gene: 3. CDR3 protein: CASSLTSGTYEQYF. CDR3 in DNA: TGCGCCAGCAGCTTAACTAGCGGAACCTACGAGCAGTACTTC.

The chain couples TRBV24-1 to TRBJ2-1, with D possibly matching TRBD1 (5 bases). This CDR3 has 13 amino acids. The V and J ends lost 6 bases and 5 bases respectively, with 10 bases between them. Germline V gene data show CDR1 as KGHDR and CDR2 as SFDVKD. CDR3 sequence reads: CATSRLGHNEQFF. CDR3 bases: TGTGCCACCAGTCGCCTGGGGCACAATGAGCAGTTCTTC.

This chain links TRBV7-2 with TRBJ1-2, with a possible D match to TRBD1 (5 bases). CDR1 is SGHTA, CDR2 FQGNSA, per germline. V gave up 7 bases and J gave up 1 base, with 19 bases separating them. This CDR3 comprises 16 residues. The CDR3 DNA reads as TGTGCCAGCAAGGGGAGGGCCTCACCCCTTAACTATGGCTACACCTTC. It codes for CASKGRASPLNYGYTF.

This clone was detected only once. The V call is TRBV18, the J call TRBJ1-6; 9 positions agree with TRBD1. Germline values: CDR1 KGHSH, CDR2 LQKENI. Trimming removed 1 base from V and 7 bases from J; junction bases left unmatched: 2. There are 15 residues in the CDR3. In DNA, the CDR3 is TGTGCCAGCTCACCACAGGGACAGGGAAATTCACCCCTCCACTTT. Amino acid sequence: CASSPQGQGNSPLHF.

This clone was seen more than once but under ten times. The chain recombines TRBV4-1 with TRBJ2-7, with TRBD1 as a possible D gene (6 bases). Germline V gives CDR1 MGHRA, CDR2 YSYEKL. The V and J ends lost 5 bases and 3 bases respectively, with 11 bases between them. There are 13 residues in the CDR3. The CDR3 region has the DNA TGCGCCAGCAGCTCCCGGGACAACTACGAGCAGTACTTC. It codes for CASSSRDNYEQYF.

The chain links TRBV5-4 to TRBJ2-3; D remains ambiguous. Trimming took 5 bases from V and 6 from J, leaving 10 bases between them. There are 12 residues in the CDR3. The germline V gene encodes CDR1 SGHNT and CDR2 YYREEE (reference sequence). CDR3 region: CASSKFPDTQYF. The CDR3, as DNA: TGTGCCAGCAGTAAATTTCCGGATACGCAGTATTTT.

This clone was observed once. J is TRBJ2-7 and V is TRBV20-1, with a tentative D call TRBD1 (6 bases). The CDR3 totals 14 residues. Germline CDR1 is DFQATT and CDR2 is SNEGSKA (reference sequence). V was cut by 3 bases and J by 0 bases, with 12 bases left in between. CDR3 amino acids: CSASFRGSSYEQYF. CDR3 bases: TGCAGTGCTAGTTTTAGGGGGAGCTCCTACGAGCAGTACTTC.

The chain carries TRBV2 and TRBJ2-7; 7 bases fit TRBD1. The CDR3 is 15 amino acids. Trimming cost V 7 bases and J 2 bases; bases outside gene matches: 11. Germline CDR1 SNHLY, CDR2 FYNNEI. As DNA, the CDR3 is TGTGCCAGCACCCTGGATCCAGGGGGAACCTACGAGCAGTACTTC. It codes for CASTLDPGGTYEQYF.

This clone was observed a handful of times. The chain couples TRBV5-1 to TRBJ1-1, with D perhaps TRBD1 (5 bases). The ends were cut back, 7 bases at V and 5 bases at J, with 12 bases in the middle. This CDR3 comprises 12 residues. CDR1 SGHRS and CDR2 YFSETQ come from the germline V gene. As DNA, the CDR3 is TGCGCCAGCTCATGGGGGGAGACTGAAGCTTTCTTT. Its translation: CASSWGETEAFF. The full variable domain, with the rest looked up from reference TRBV5-1 and TRBJ1-1, is KAGVTQTPRYLIKTRGQQVTLSCSPISGHRSVSWYQQTPGQGLQFLFEYFSETQRNKGNFPGRFSGRQFSNSRSEMNVSTLELGDSALYLCASSWGETEAFFGQGTRLTVV.

The chain links TRBV5-1 to TRBJ1-1; TRBD1 is a possible D gene (6 bases). Germline-derived CDR1 and CDR2 are SGHRS and YFSETQ. Trimming left V 4 bases short and J 2 bases short, with 18 bases between. This CDR3 is 16 amino acids long. CDR3 bases: TGCGCCAGCAGCCATCTTGGACCAGGGGTAAACACTGAAGCTTTCTTT. It is translated as CASSHLGPGVNTEAFF.

The chain carries TRBV2 and TRBJ1-2; 10 nucleotides align to TRBD1. The CDR3 loop spans 15 amino acids. Germline loops: CDR1 SNHLY, CDR2 FYNNEI. V shed 2 bases and J 10 bases; nucleotides not matched to a gene: 10. The CDR3 DNA reads as TGTGCCAGCAGTGAAATAGGGACAGGGGCCTCCGTCTACACCTTC. This encodes CASSEIGTGASVYTF.

CDR3 loop: CASSQGIFGGASNEQFF. DNA for the CDR3: TGTGCCAGCAGCCAAGGAATTTTTGGGGGCGCATCGAATGAGCAGTTCTTC. This chain links TRBV4-2 with TRBJ2-1, with D perhaps matching TRBD1 (6 bases). CDR3 length equals 17 residues. Germline V gene data show CDR1 as LGHNA and CDR2 as YNFKEQ. The V gene lost 1 base and the J gene lost 7 bases, with 20 bases spanning the gap.

V gene TRBV7-2 combines with J gene TRBJ2-3; the match to TRBD2 covers 15 bases. After removal of 5 bases from V and 5 bases from J, the junction contained 8 bases not matched to a gene. Germline V CDR1 and CDR2: SGHTA, FQGNSA. The CDR3 covers 17 residues. As DNA, the CDR3 is TGTGCCAGCAGCGGAGGACTAGCGGGGGGGCCGAAAGATACGCAGTATTTT. It yields the protein CASSGGLAGGPKDTQYF.